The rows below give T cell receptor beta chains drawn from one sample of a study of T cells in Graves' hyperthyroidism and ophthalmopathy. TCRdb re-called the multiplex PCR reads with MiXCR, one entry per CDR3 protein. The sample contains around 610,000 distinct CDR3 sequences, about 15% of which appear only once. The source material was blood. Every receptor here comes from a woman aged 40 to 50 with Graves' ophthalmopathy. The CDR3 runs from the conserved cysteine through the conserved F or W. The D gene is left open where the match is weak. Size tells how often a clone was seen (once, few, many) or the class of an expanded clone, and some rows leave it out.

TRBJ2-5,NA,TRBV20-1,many,CSARDLEFKRPQYF,TGCAGTGCTAGAGATCTTGAGTTCAAGAGACCCCAGTACTTC
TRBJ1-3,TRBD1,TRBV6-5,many,CASSSAGTGGNTIYF,TGTGCCAGCAGTTCTGCCGGGACAGGCGGAAACACCATATATTTT
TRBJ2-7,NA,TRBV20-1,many,CSASPEGGGLSEQYF,TGCAGTGCTAGTCCCGAGGGTGGAGGATTATCCGAGCAGTACTTC
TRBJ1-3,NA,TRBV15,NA,CATSRDSGGAGNTIYF,TGTGCCACCAGCAGAGATTCGGGGGGCGCTGGAAACACCATATATTTT
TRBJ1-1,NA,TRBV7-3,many,CASSLTGSPWSEAFF,TGTGCCAGCAGCTTAACGGGGTCACCATGGAGTGAAGCTTTCTTT
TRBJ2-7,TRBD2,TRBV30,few,CAWTTSDYYEQYF,TGTGCCTGGACGACTAGCGACTACTACGAGCAGTACTTC
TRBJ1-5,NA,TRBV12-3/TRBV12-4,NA,CASSLSGEGQPQHF,TGTGCCAGCAGTTTATCAGGGGAAGGTCAGCCCCAGCATTTT
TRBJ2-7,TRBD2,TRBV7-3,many,CASSLDGRASYEQYF,TGTGCCAGCAGCTTAGACGGGAGGGCGTCCTACGAGCAGTACTTC
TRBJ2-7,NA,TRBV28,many,CASSLTRAGEQYF,TGTGCCAGCAGCCTAACCAGGGCGGGCGAGCAGTACTTC
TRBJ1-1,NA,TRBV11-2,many,CASSLPQNTEAFF,TGTGCCAGCAGCTTACCACAGAACACTGAAGCTTTCTTT
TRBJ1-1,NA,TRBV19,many,CASSMVARGGTEAFF,TGTGCCAGTAGTATGGTAGCCAGGGGAGGCACTGAAGCTTTCTTT
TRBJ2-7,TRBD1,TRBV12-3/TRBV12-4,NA,CASRISGTARPYEQYF,TGTGCCAGCAGGATATCCGGGACAGCCCGACCCTACGAGCAGTACTTC
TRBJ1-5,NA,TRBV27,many,CASSLYGRTHQPQHF,TGTGCCAGCAGTTTATACGGCAGGACGCATCAGCCCCAGCATTTT
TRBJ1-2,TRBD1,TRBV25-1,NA,CASSVKGAGYTF,TGTGCCAGCAGTGTAAAGGGGGCTGGCTACACCTTC
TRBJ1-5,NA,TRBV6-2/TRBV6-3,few,CASSYESAGGLNQPQHF,TGTGCCAGCAGTTACGAGTCGGCGGGAGGACTCAATCAGCCCCAGCATTTT
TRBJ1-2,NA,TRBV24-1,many,CATSDLTANYGYTF,TGTGCCACCAGTGATCTCACCGCTAACTATGGCTACACCTTC
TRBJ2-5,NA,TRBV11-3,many,CASSFPLQKRRETQYF,TGTGCCAGCAGCTTTCCCTTACAGAAGCGTCGGGAGACCCAGTACTTC
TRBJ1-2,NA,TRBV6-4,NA,CASSDLEGGESNYGYTF,TGTGCCAGCAGTGACCTCGAGGGGGGAGAATCTAACTATGGCTACACCTTC
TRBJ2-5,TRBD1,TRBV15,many,CATSLGRGQGIEETQYF,TGTGCCACCAGCCTAGGAAGGGGACAGGGGATTGAAGAGACCCAGTACTTC
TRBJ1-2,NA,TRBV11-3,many,CASALGSANYGYTF,TGTGCCAGCGCTTTAGGTTCCGCCAACTATGGCTACACCTTC
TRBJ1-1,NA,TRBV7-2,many,CASSLGLESTEAFF,TGTGCCAGCAGCTTAGGTCTAGAGTCCACTGAAGCTTTCTTT
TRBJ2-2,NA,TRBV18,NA,CASSPYRTQGLRELFF,TGTGCCAGCTCACCTTACCGGACTCAGGGCCTACGGGAGCTGTTTTTT
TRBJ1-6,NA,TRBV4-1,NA,CASSLSFGLASPLHF,TGCGCCAGCAGCCTCAGCTTCGGGCTGGCTTCACCCCTCCACTTT
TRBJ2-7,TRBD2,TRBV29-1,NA,CSVPVGGRPYEQYF,TGCAGCGTACCCGTCGGCGGGAGGCCCTACGAGCAGTACTTC
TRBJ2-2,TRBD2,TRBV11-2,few,CASSSPTSGNTGELFF,TGTGCCAGCAGCAGCCCCACTAGCGGAAACACCGGGGAGCTGTTTTTT
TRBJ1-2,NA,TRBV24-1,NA,CATSATDHGYTF,TGTGCCACCAGTGCCACGGACCACGGCTACACCTTC
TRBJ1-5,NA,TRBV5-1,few,CASRSQPDQPQHF,TGCGCCAGCAGGTCCCAACCCGATCAGCCCCAGCATTTT
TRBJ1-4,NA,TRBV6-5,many,CASSYALQGGNEKLFF,TGTGCCAGCAGTTACGCCCTCCAGGGCGGTAATGAAAAACTGTTTTTT
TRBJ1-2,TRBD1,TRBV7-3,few,CASSRDSSFYGYTF,TGTGCCAGCAGCCGGGACAGCTCATTCTATGGCTACACCTTC
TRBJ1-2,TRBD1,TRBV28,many,CASRGVGGTGRIYGYTF,TGTGCCAGCAGAGGCGTCGGGGGGACAGGGCGAATCTATGGCTACACCTTC
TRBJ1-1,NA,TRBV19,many,CASSIQGLAEAFF,TGTGCCAGTAGTATTCAGGGTTTGGCTGAAGCTTTCTTT
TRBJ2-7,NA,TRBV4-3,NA,CASSQDRTGVYEQYF,TGCGCCAGCAGCCAAGACAGAACGGGAGTCTACGAGCAGTACTTC
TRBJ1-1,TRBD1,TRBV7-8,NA,CASSLGDRTRRAFF,TGTGCCAGCAGCTTAGGGGACAGGACCCGACGAGCTTTCTTT
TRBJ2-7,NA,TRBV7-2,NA,CASSLMFSPYEQYF,TGTGCCAGCAGCTTAATGTTCTCCCCCTACGAGCAGTACTTC